The next 28 T cell receptor beta chains were all read from a single sample in a study of tumor-infiltrating lymphocytes in primary liver carcinoma. Co-extraction of RNA and DNA was performed on about 20-32 mg of unsorted bulk tissue. From approximately 500 ng total RNA, TCR beta cDNA was generated with a primer in the constant region. Amplification in three nested multiplex PCR rounds with slightly modified ARM-PCR gave rise to TCR beta libraries. Researchers ran the first two PCR rounds for roughly 11 cycles each with TRBV1-TRBV30 forward primers and a C-beta reverse primer. MiXCR was run by TCRdb on the multiplex PCR reads, yielding one entry per CDR3 protein. Of roughly 86,000 distinct CDR3 sequences listed, about 73% are singletons. Material for sequencing was tumor-adjacent normal liver tissue. These receptors were obtained from a man in his forties with primary liver carcinoma and hepatitis B virus infection.

Details on this clonotype: A much larger clone differs by one base, so this may be a read error. The V call is TRBV28, the J call TRBJ2-3, with D maybe TRBD1 (6 bases). V lost 1 base and J lost 2, with 13 bases in between. Germline-derived CDR1 and CDR2 are MDHEN and SYDVKM. There are 16 residues in the CDR3. DNA for the CDR3: TGTGCCAGCAGTTTATCGACAGGCTCGATCACAGATACGCAGTATTTT. Translating gives CASSLSTGSITDTQYF.

For this clonotype: At one end, the junction sequence differs from germline, possibly due to a read error. The V gene is TRBV10-3, the J gene TRBJ2-6; D unresolved. The CDR3 has 13 amino acids. Germline V gives CDR1 ENHRY, CDR2 SYGVKD. The CDR3 DNA is TGTGCCATCAGTGACTCTGGTGCCAACGCCCTGACTTTC. Translation gives CAISDSGANALTF.

Notes on this clonotype: The junction departs from germline at one end; a sequencing error may be responsible. The CDR3 DNA reads as TGTGTCAGCAGTCAACCACCCCACGAGCAGTACTTC. This encodes CVSSQPPHEQYF. The chain combines TRBV7-9 with TRBJ2-7; no reliable D call. Per germline, CDR1 SEHNR and CDR2 FQNEAQ (reference sequence). The CDR3 sequence is 12 residues long.

The chain has TRBV11-2 and TRBJ2-3; D is unresolved. Germline V gives CDR1 SGHAT, CDR2 FQNNGV. This CDR3 region has 14 residues. The V end was cut by 5 bases, the J end by 7 bases, with 16 bases between. The CDR3 loop is CASSPRLASYTQYF. The CDR3 DNA follows: TGTGCCAGCAGCCCCCGATTAGCATCATATACGCAGTATTTT.

To note about this clonotype: A junction end diverges from the germline sequence, so it may reflect a read error. V and J are TRBV12-5 and TRBJ1-1, with no clear D. This CDR3 spans 12 amino acids. CDR1 LGHNT and CDR2 FRNRAP come from the germline V gene. Written as DNA, the CDR3 is TGTGCTAGTAGTTTAGAAGGGTCACCACCTACCTTT. It encodes CASSLEGSPPTF.

A single count supports this clonotype. The V gene is TRBV29-1, the J gene TRBJ2-1, with 11 bases aligning to TRBD2. Losses at the gene ends were 5 bases for V and 9 bases for J; bases not matched to a gene: 33. This CDR3 has 22 amino acids. CDR1 and CDR2 from the germline V gene are SQVTM and ANQGSEA. CDR3 region: CSVHLRYLIAGGPVDYYSEQFF. Written as DNA, the CDR3 is TGCAGCGTTCACCTCCGTTACCTTATAGCGGGAGGGCCGGTTGACTACTATAGTGAGCAGTTCTTC.

The chain is built from TRBV25-1 and TRBJ2-5, with D maybe TRBD2 (6 bases). This CDR3 has 15 residues. Germline V gene data show CDR1 as MGHDK and CDR2 as SYGVNS. V lost 3 bases and J lost 5, with 16 bases in between. The CDR3 is CASSDTSNPDETQYF. The CDR3 region has the DNA TGTGCCAGCAGTGACACTAGCAATCCGGATGAGACCCAGTACTTC.

The chain links TRBV28 to TRBJ1-5; a weak D match, TRBD1 (5 bases). The germline V and J ends were trimmed by 7 bases and 7 bases, with 17 bases remaining between them. In germline, CDR1 is MDHEN, CDR2 SYDVKM. The CDR3 is 14 residues long. The chain's CDR3 is CASTEGGAEQPQHF. CDR3 nucleotide sequence: TGTGCCAGCACCGAAGGAGGGGCGGAACAGCCCCAGCATTTT.

For this clonotype: The junction does not match germline at one end; this may be a read error. This chain links TRBV11-3 with TRBJ2-1; TRBD2 aligns across 9 bases. CDR1 is SGHNT and CDR2 is YENEEA in the germline V gene. This CDR3 spans 16 amino acids. This chain's CDR3 is CASSLSGTSRRGEQLF. In DNA, the CDR3 is TGTGCCAGCAGCTTATCAGGGACTAGCCGGAGAGGTGAACAGCTCTTC.

The chain's CDR3 is CASKRTGDSYEQYF. In DNA form, the CDR3 reads TGTGCCAGTAAGCGGACAGGCGACTCCTACGAGCAGTACTTC. This rearrangement joins TRBV28 to TRBJ2-7, with 7 bases matching TRBD1. The CDR3 covers 14 residues. Looked up from germline, CDR1 is MDHEN and CDR2 is SYDVKM. The trim removed 9 bases at V and 0 bases at J, leaving 8 bases unmatched.

This clonotype was observed a single time. A junction boundary mismatches the germline segment, possibly from a read error. DNA of the CDR3: TGTGCCAGCAACTATCTAGCGGGAGGGCAGTACGAGCAGTATTTC. It yields the protein CASNYLAGGQYEQYF. This chain connects TRBV11-1 to TRBJ2-7, with 12 bases fitting TRBD2. Per the germline V gene, CDR1 is SGHAT and CDR2 is FQDESV (reference sequence). There are 15 residues in the CDR3.

The rearrangement links TRBV4-2 to TRBJ2-1; 16 nucleotides match TRBD2. Germline loops: CDR1 LGHNA, CDR2 YNFKEQ. The CDR3 loop spans 17 amino acids. The CDR3 sequence: CISSQEGTSGRANEQFF. The CDR3, as DNA: TGTATCAGCAGCCAAGAAGGGACTAGCGGGAGGGCCAATGAGCAGTTCTTC.

The chain uses TRBV6-1 and TRBJ2-1; TRBD2 matches at 9 bases. The CDR3 runs to 15 residues. Germline CDR1 reads MNHNS; CDR2 reads SASEGT. J was trimmed by 8 bases and V by 3 bases; bases with no gene match: 8. The CDR3 sequence: CASSDEVAGVDEQFF. The CDR3 bases are TGTGCCAGCAGTGATGAGGTAGCGGGAGTGGATGAGCAGTTCTTC.

Comment on this clonotype: Germline and junction disagree at one end, which may indicate a read error. V usage is TRBV11-2 and J usage is TRBJ2-1; no clear D gene. The CDR3 extends over 14 amino acids. CDR1 and CDR2 (germline): SGHAT, FQNNGV. The CDR3 DNA follows: TGTGTCAGCAGCTCGATGCTAGGAAGCAGTGAGCAGTTCTTC. This sequence encodes CVSSSMLGSSEQFF.

Concerning this clonotype: The CDR3 end shows no conserved phenylalanine or tryptophan, and so a read error is likely. J is TRBJ2-1 and V is TRBV4-2; 10 bases agree with TRBD2. CDR1 and CDR2 from the germline V gene are LGHNA and YNFKEQ. CDR3 size: 16 residues. Germline trimming cut 4 bases from V and 0 bases from J; bases unmatched to any gene: 3. The CDR3 is CASSPTSGISYNEQFL. The DNA of the CDR3 is TGTGCCAGCAGCCCAACTAGCGGGATCTCCTACAATGAGCAGTTCTTA.

Concerning this clonotype itself: This is likely a read error, given that the CDR3 carries no conserved phenylalanine or tryptophan at its end. CDR3 region: CASILEGGSPLHI. In nucleotides, the CDR3 is TGTGCCAGCATCTTAGAGGGCGGTTCACCCCTCCACATT. The chain employs TRBV11-2 and TRBJ1-6; D gene ambiguous. The CDR3 is 13 amino acids. The V gene's germline CDR1 is SGHAT and CDR2 FQNNGV.

Regarding this clonotype: At one end the junction does not follow the germline gene, possibly because of a read error. The V call is TRBV7-9, the J call TRBJ2-1; the D gene is possibly TRBD2 (5 bases). Germline V gene lookup returns CDR1 SEHNR and CDR2 FQNEAQ (reference sequence). The CDR3 length is 15 residues. The CDR3 nucleotides are TGTGCCAGTAGCTTAATGGGGATTAGCGTGAATGAGCAGTTCTTC. Translating it yields CASSLMGISVNEQFF.

The J gene is TRBJ1-4, the V gene TRBV28, with a weak D call TRBD1 (5 bases). This CDR3 is built from 13 residues. Looked up from germline, CDR1 is MDHEN and CDR2 is SYDVKM. The CDR3 DNA is TGTACCGGCGGACAAGCCGAGAATGAAAAACTGTTTTTT. Translating it yields CTGGQAENEKLFF.

The gene calls are TRBV29-1 and TRBJ2-1; 9 bases are a match to TRBD2. Unmatched junction bases numbered 9, after V lost 8 bases and J lost 7 bases. The CDR3 spans 13 residues. Germline assignment: CDR1 SQVTM and CDR2 ANQGSEA. CDR3 in DNA: TGCAGCACCACCAGCGGGAGGACGAATGAGCAGTTCTTC. This gives the protein CSTTSGRTNEQFF.

This clonotype was found a few times. This may be a read error: a much more frequent sequence differs by one nucleotide. The chain uses TRBV29-1 and TRBJ1-5; 7 nucleotides align to TRBD1. The CDR3 has 14 residues. Germline V gene data show CDR1 as SQVTM and CDR2 as ANQGSEA. This chain's CDR3 is CSVRQGPGNQSQHF. CDR3 DNA sequence: TGCAGCGTCCGACAGGGCCCAGGGAATCAGTCCCAGCATTTT.

The chain couples TRBV5-4 to TRBJ2-3; 10 bases are shared with TRBD2. V gave up 4 bases and J gave up 5 bases; unmatched junction bases: 10. The CDR3 consists of 16 residues. Germline V lookup: CDR1 SGHNT, CDR2 YYREEE (reference sequence). In DNA, the CDR3 is TGTGCCAGCAGCCCGGAGGGACTAGCGTTGGGAGATACGCAGTATTTT. It encodes CASSPEGLALGDTQYF.

In the case of this clonotype: A single base separates this from a much larger clone, so it may be a read error. The CDR3 does not end in the conserved phenylalanine or tryptophan, so this is likely a read error. The J gene is TRBJ2-1, the V gene TRBV6-4; D gene ambiguous. Looked up from germline, CDR1 is MRHNA and CDR2 is SNTAGT. This CDR3 has 13 amino acids. V lost 0 bases and J lost 5, with 5 bases in between. This CDR3 is CASSDSEHNEQFL. The DNA for the CDR3 is TGTGCCAGCAGTGACTCGGAGCACAATGAGCAGTTCTTA.

On this clonotype itself: This may be a read error, as it is one base from a much larger clone. The V call is TRBV10-3, the J call TRBJ2-7; D is tentatively TRBD1 or TRBD2 (6 bases each). The CDR3 is 15 residues long. The germline gives CDR1 ENHRY, CDR2 SYGVKD. In DNA form, the CDR3 reads TGTGTCATCAGGGGCGGGGACGCAGCATCCTACGAGCAGTACTTC. It yields the protein CVIRGGDAASYEQYF.

Remarks on this clonotype: The junction and the germline gene differ at one end; a read error may be behind it. The chain couples TRBV6-6 to TRBJ2-3; 7 bases are a match to TRBD1. Germline CDR1 MNHNY, CDR2 SVGAGI (reference sequence). The CDR3 loop spans 12 amino acids. CDR3 residues: CASSTDRPTHYF. CDR3 DNA sequence: TGTGCTAGCAGTACGGACAGGCCGACGCACTATTTT.

The chain uses TRBV7-9 and TRBJ1-2; D is possibly TRBD1 (5 bases). Trimming left V 5 bases short and J 8 bases short, with 21 bases between. The CDR3 spans 15 residues. Per germline, CDR1 SEHNR and CDR2 FQNEAQ (reference sequence). Written as DNA, the CDR3 is TGTGCCAGCAGCCATGTCATTGGACATCCAATCGGCTACACCTTC. Its protein is CASSHVIGHPIGYTF. The full variable domain, its missing parts supplied by reference TRBV7-9 and TRBJ1-2, is DTGVSQNPRHKITKRGQNVTFRCDPISEHNRLYWYRQTLGQGPEFLTYFQNEAQLEKSRLLSDRFSAERPKGSFSTLEIQRTEQGDSAMYLCASSHVIGHPIGYTFGSGTRLTVV.

About this clonotype: One end of the junction fails to match germline, which may point to a read error. The CDR3 nucleotides read TGCGCCAGCAGCCAACAGGGGCGTTACGATCAGTACTTC. It codes for CASSQQGRYDQYF. This chain uses TRBV4-1 with TRBJ2-7, with TRBD1 as a possible D gene (6 bases). The CDR3 covers 13 residues. Germline V gene sequence: CDR1 MGHRA, CDR2 YSYEKL.

Worth noting for this clonotype: This likely comes from a read error, as the CDR3 has no conserved phenylalanine or tryptophan at its end. The limits of the CDR3 on the DNA are not certain, so only TCRdb's listed CDR3 is given. This chain's CDR3 is CSVASSGDTDTQCS. The chain joins TRBV29-1 to TRBJ2-3; the table's D gene call, TRBD2, was not cross checked with the DNA. Germline V lookup: CDR1 SQVTM, CDR2 ANQGSEA. Both ends counted, the CDR3 spans 14 residues.

To note about this clonotype: One junction end does not reproduce the germline sequence, and a read error may be involved. The chain has TRBV14 and TRBJ2-2, with 10 nucleotides matching TRBD1. Germline V gene lookup returns CDR1 SGHDN and CDR2 FVKESK. The CDR3 sequence is 18 residues long. This CDR3 is CTSSQNLPGTGATGELFF. The CDR3 nucleotides read TGTACCAGCAGCCAAAACTTACCCGGGACAGGGGCAACCGGGGAGCTGTTTTTT.